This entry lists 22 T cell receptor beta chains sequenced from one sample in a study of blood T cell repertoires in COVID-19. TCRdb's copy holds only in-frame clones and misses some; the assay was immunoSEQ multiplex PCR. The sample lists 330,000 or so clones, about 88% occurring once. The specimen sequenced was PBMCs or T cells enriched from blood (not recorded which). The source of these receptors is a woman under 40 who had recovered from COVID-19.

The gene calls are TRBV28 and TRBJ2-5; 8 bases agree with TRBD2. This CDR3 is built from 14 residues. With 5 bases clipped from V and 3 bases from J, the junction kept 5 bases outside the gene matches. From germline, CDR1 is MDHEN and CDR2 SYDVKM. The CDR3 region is CASSRLATKETQYF. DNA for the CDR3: TGTGCCAGCAGTAGACTAGCGACCAAAGAGACCCAGTACTTC.

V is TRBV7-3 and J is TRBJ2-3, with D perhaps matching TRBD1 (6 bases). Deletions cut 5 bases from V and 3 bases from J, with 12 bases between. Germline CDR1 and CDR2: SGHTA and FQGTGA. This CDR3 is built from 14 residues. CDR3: CASSPARGTDTQYF. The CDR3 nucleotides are TGTGCCAGCAGCCCAGCGAGGGGGACAGATACGCAGTATTTT.

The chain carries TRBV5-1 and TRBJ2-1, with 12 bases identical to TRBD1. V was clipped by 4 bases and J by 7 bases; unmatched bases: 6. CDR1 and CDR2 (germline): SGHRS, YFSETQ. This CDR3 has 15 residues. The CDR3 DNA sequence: TGCGCCAGCAGCCCGGGACAGGGGGCTTGGAATGAGCAGTTCTTC. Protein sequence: CASSPGQGAWNEQFF.

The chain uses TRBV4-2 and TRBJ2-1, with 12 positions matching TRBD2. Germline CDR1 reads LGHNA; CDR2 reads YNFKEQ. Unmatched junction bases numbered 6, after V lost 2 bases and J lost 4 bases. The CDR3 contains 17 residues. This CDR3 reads CASSQPTGTSGYNEQFF. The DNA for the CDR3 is TGTGCCAGCAGCCAACCCACCGGGACTAGCGGGTACAATGAGCAGTTCTTC.

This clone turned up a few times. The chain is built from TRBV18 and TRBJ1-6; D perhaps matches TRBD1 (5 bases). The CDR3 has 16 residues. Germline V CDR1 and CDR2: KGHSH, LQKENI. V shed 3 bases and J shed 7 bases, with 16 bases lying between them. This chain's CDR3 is CASSPLAAGVNSPLHF. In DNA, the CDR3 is TGTGCCAGCTCACCTTTAGCGGCGGGGGTGAATTCACCCCTCCACTTT.

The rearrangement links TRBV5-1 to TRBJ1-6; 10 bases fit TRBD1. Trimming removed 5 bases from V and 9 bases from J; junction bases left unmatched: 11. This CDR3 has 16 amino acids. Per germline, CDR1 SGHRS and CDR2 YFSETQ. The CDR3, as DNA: TGCGCCAGCAGACTCGATGGACAGGGGGGAAGTTCACCCCTCCACTTT. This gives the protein CASRLDGQGGSSPLHF.

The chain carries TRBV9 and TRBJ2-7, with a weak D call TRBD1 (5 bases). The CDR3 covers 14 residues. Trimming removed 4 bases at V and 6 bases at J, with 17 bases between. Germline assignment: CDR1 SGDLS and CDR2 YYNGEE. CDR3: CASSPRGSESEQYF. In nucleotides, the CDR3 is TGTGCCAGCAGCCCAAGGGGCAGCGAAAGCGAGCAGTACTTC.

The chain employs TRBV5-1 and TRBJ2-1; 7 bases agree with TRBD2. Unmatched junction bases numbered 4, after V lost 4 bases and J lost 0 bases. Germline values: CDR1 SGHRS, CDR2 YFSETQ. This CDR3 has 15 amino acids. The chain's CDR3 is CASSRGGSSYNEQFF. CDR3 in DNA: TGCGCCAGCAGCCGCGGGGGTAGCTCCTACAATGAGCAGTTCTTC.

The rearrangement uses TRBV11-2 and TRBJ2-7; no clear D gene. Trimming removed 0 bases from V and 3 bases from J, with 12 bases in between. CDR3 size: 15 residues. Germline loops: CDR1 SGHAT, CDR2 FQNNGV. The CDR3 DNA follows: TGTGCCAGCAGCTTAGAAGGCGGCCCCCTCTACGAGCAGTACTTC. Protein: CASSLEGGPLYEQYF.

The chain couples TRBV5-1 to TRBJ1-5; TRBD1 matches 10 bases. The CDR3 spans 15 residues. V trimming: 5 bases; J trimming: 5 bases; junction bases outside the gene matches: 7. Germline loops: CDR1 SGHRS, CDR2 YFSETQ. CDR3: CASSPSGTGDQPQHF. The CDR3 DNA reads TGCGCCAGCAGTCCCTCCGGGACAGGGGATCAGCCCCAGCATTTT. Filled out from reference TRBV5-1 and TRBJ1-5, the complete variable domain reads KAGVTQTPRYLIKTRGQQVTLSCSPISGHRSVSWYQQTPGQGLQFLFEYFSETQRNKGNFPGRFSGRQFSNSRSEMNVSTLELGDSALYLCASSPSGTGDQPQHFGDGTRLSIL.

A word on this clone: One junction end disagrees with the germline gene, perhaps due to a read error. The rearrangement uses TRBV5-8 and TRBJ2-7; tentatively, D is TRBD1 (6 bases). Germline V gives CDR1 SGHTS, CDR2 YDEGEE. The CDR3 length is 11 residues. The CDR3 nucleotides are TGTGCCAGCAGCTTGGCCAGGGACACAAGTTTC. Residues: CASSLARDTSF.

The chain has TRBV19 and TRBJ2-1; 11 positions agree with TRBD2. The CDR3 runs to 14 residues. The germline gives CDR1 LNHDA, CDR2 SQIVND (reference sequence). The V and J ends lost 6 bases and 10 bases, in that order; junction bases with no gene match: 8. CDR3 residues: CASRGLAGGREQFF. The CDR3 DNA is TGTGCCAGTAGAGGGCTAGCGGGGGGTCGGGAGCAGTTCTTC.

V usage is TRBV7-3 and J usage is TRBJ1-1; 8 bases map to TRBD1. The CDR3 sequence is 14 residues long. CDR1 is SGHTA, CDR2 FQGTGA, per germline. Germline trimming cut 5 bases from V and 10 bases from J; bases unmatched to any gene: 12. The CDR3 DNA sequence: TGTGCCAGCAGCCGTGACAGGGGCGATAGGCGAGCTTTCTTT. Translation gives CASSRDRGDRRAFF. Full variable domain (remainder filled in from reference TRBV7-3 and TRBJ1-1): GAGVSQTPSNKVTEKGKYVELRCDPISGHTALYWYRQSLGQGPEFLIYFQGTGAADDSGLPNDRFFAVRPEGSVSTLKIQRTERGDSAVYLCASSRDRGDRRAFFGQGTRLTVV.

The CDR3 bases are TGTGCCAGCAGTTTTGGGGGACAGGCAGGTGAGAGCAATCAGCCCCAGCATTTT. It translates to CASSFGGQAGESNQPQHF. This rearrangement joins TRBV28 to TRBJ1-5, with 8 bases aligning to TRBD1. V lost 3 bases, J lost 1 base, and 11 bases stayed unmatched. Germline V gene data show CDR1 as MDHEN and CDR2 as SYDVKM. The CDR3 has 18 residues.

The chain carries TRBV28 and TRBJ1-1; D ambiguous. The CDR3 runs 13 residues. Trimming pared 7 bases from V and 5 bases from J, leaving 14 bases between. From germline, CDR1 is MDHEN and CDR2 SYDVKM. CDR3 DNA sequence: TGTGCCAGCATAAGGCGGGGAAAGACTGAAGCTTTCTTT. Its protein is CASIRRGKTEAFF.

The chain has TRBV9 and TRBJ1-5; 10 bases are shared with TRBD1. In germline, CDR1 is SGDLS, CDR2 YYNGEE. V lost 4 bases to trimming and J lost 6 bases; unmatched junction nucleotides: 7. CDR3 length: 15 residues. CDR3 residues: CASSPGTGDSQPQHF. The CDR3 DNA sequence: TGTGCCAGCAGCCCTGGGACAGGGGACAGTCAGCCCCAGCATTTT.

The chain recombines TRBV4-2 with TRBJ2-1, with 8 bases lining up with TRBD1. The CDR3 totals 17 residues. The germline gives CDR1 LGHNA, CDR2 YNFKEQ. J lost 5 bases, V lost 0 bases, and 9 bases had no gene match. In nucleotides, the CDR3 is TGTGCCAGCAGCCAAGAGGGGCAGGGGGCGGGGCACAATGAGCAGTTCTTC. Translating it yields CASSQEGQGAGHNEQFF.

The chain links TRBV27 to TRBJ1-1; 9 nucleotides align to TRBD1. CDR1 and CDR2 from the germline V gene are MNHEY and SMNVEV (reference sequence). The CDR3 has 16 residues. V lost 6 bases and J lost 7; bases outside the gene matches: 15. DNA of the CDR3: TGTGCCAGCAGCGACCGGGACAGGGAGGCGATTGATGAAGCTTTCTTT. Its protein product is CASSDRDREAIDEAFF.

The CDR3 DNA reads TGTGCCTGGAGTAACCTGGGACAAATACTTGAAAAACTGTTTTTT. It is translated as CAWSNLGQILEKLFF. The chain employs TRBV30 and TRBJ1-4; perhaps TRBD1 as D (6 bases). Deletions cut 2 bases from V and 7 bases from J, with 17 bases between. The germline gives CDR1 GTSNPN, CDR2 SVGIG (reference sequence). This CDR3 has 15 amino acids.

CDR3 nucleotides: TGTGCCAGCAGTCCTCCAAATAGTATCTATGGCTACACCTTC. This codes for CASSPPNSIYGYTF. The J gene is TRBJ1-2, the V gene TRBV28; D gene ambiguous. CDR3 size: 14 residues. Germline CDR1 and CDR2: MDHEN and SYDVKM. V was cut by 5 bases and J by 4 bases, with 14 bases left in between.

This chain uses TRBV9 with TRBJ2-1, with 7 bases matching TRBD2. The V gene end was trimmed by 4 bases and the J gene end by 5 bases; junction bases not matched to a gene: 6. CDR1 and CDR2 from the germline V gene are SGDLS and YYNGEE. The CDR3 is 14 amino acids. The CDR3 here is CASSSSAGDNEQFF. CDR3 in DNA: TGTGCCAGCAGCTCGTCGGCGGGAGACAATGAGCAGTTCTTC.

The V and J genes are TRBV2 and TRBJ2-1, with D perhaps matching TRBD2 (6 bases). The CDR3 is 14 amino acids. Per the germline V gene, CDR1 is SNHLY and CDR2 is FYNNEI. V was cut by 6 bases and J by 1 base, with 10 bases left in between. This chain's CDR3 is CASSEGLSYNEQFF. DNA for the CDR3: TGTGCCAGCAGCGAGGGACTTTCCTACAATGAGCAGTTCTTC.